This is a list of T cell receptor beta chains from one sample in a study of identifying expanded T cells in peripheral blood. Here immunoSEQ multiplex PCR was the method, and the copy in TCRdb shows in-frame clones only, minus some. The sample contains approximately 59,000 clones, roughly 89% of which appear only once. Sequencing input: blood. These receptor sequences come from a person aged 18 to 70 in good health. The CDR3 runs from the conserved cysteine through the conserved F or W. D genes are given only for firm matches. Some rows have no size entry. The others give once, few or many, or a class for an expanded clone.

V gene,clone size,J gene,D gene,CDR3 protein,CDR3 DNA
TRBV28,-,TRBJ1-2,-,CASSPGGARGYTF,TGTGCCAGCAGCCCCGGGGGGGCGCGAGGCTACACCTTC
TRBV9,-,TRBJ2-7,TRBD2,CASSVTGGSSYEQYF,TGTGCCAGCAGCGTCACGGGAGGCTCCTCCTACGAGCAGTACTTC
TRBV6-1,-,TRBJ1-2,-,CASSDEGMVSGYGYTF,TGTGCCAGCAGTGACGAGGGTATGGTGTCGGGCTATGGCTACACCTTC
TRBV7-3,-,TRBJ2-7,-,CASSFKKGSYEQYF,TGTGCCAGCAGCTTTAAGAAGGGCTCCTACGAGCAGTACTTC
TRBV6-5,-,TRBJ2-4,-,CASISPGQQNIQYF,TGTGCCAGCATCTCACCGGGCCAACAAAACATTCAGTACTTC
TRBV7-9,few,TRBJ2-3,TRBD2,CASSVHGTSIDTQYF,TGTGCCAGCAGCGTACACGGGACTAGCATCGATACGCAGTATTTT
TRBV10-3,once,TRBJ1-2,-,CAIRPSEAYGYTF,TGTGCCATCCGGCCCTCTGAAGCCTATGGCTACACCTTC
TRBV20-1,-,TRBJ2-7,-,CSARPYEQYF,TGCAGTGCTCGACCTTACGAGCAGTACTTC
TRBV27,-,TRBJ2-3,TRBD2,CASKDTLAEYTDTQYF,TGTGCCAGCAAAGATACTCTAGCGGAGTACACAGATACGCAGTATTTT
TRBV6-1,many,TRBJ1-6,TRBD1,CASSDTTGSGSPLHF,TGTGCCAGCAGTGATACGACAGGGTCGGGCTCACCCCTCCACTTT
TRBV19,-,TRBJ2-1,TRBD2,CASSRGLGWSNEQFF,TGTGCCAGTAGTAGGGGACTAGGTTGGTCCAATGAGCAGTTCTTC
TRBV5-8,-,TRBJ1-3,-,CASSLVRQAQAGNTIYF,TGTGCCAGCAGCTTGGTACGACAGGCGCAGGCTGGAAACACCATATATTTT
TRBV6-1,once,TRBJ1-1,-,CASITSNGGNTEAFF,TGTGCCAGCATCACCTCAAATGGGGGTAACACTGAAGCTTTCTTT
TRBV10-3,-,TRBJ1-3,-,CAISGSGDSGNTIYF,TGTGCCATCAGTGGATCAGGGGATTCTGGAAACACCATATATTTT
TRBV5-8,-,TRBJ2-1,-,CASSLGVGSGKNNEQFF,TGTGCCAGCAGCTTGGGGGTTGGTAGCGGAAAGAACAATGAGCAGTTCTTC
TRBV13,-,TRBJ1-1,-,CASSKWVNTEAFF,TGTGCCAGCAGTAAATGGGTGAACACTGAAGCTTTCTTT
TRBV9,once,TRBJ2-5,-,CASSVGIAGTPETQYF,TGTGCCAGCAGCGTAGGGATTGCGGGAACCCCAGAGACCCAGTACTTC
TRBV4-1,-,TRBJ2-5,-,CASSQTGGPETQYF,TGCGCCAGCAGCCAAACGGGGGGCCCGGAGACCCAGTACTTC
TRBV10-3,few,TRBJ1-3,-,CAIRPAPGNTIYF,TGTGCCATCCGCCCCGCCCCTGGAAACACCATATATTTT
TRBV6-5,-,TRBJ1-1,-,CASSYDSEAFF,TGTGCCAGCAGTTACGACAGCGAAGCTTTCTTT
TRBV18,once,TRBJ1-1,-,CASSGGKRNTEAFF,TGTGCCAGCTCAGGGGGCAAAAGGAACACTGAAGCTTTCTTT
TRBV5-4,-,TRBJ1-2,-,CASSLPTGGYTF,TGTGCCAGCAGCCTACCGACAGGTGGCTACACCTTC
TRBV6-6,-,TRBJ2-1,TRBD2,CASSYDPSGGLDEQFF,TGTGCCAGCAGTTATGACCCTAGCGGGGGGCTGGATGAGCAGTTCTTC
TRBV4-1,-,TRBJ2-1,-,CASSQVHMVSYNEQFF,TGCGCCAGCAGCCAAGTGCACATGGTCTCCTACAATGAGCAGTTCTTC
TRBV2,-,TRBJ1-2,-,CASSERGNYGYTF,TGTGCCAGCAGTGAAAGGGGAAACTATGGCTACACCTTC